The next 27 T cell receptor beta chains were all read from a single sample in a study of OX40 agonist ivuxolimab in advanced cancers. The table came from immunoSEQ multiplex PCR; TCRdb's copy has only in-frame clones and leaves some out. There are 80,000 or so clones in the sample; just under 95% occur only once, and approximately 0.32% lies in the top ten. The sample here was CD4+ or CD8+ T cells sorted from blood, taken in a trial of the OX40 agonist ivuxolimab. The receptors were gathered from an adult with an advanced solid tumor such as melanoma, head and neck, liver or kidney cancer.

The gene calls are TRBV7-2 and TRBJ2-7; maybe TRBD1 (6 bases). CDR3 length: 15 residues. Deletions cut 5 bases from V and 0 bases from J, with 14 bases between. Per the germline V gene, CDR1 is SGHTA and CDR2 is FQGNSA. In DNA form, the CDR3 reads TGTGCCAGCAGCCCCGACAGGATCCGCTCCTACGAGCAGTACTTC. It specifies CASSPDRIRSYEQYF.

This sequence joins TRBV27 and TRBJ1-1; D ambiguous. CDR3 length: 14 residues. Looked up from germline, CDR1 is MNHEY and CDR2 is SMNVEV (reference sequence). V was shortened by 5 bases and J by 4 bases, with 14 bases between the two germline ends. The DNA for the CDR3 is TGTGCCAGCAGTACCACAGAGCAGCGCACTGAAGCTTTCTTT. Residues: CASSTTEQRTEAFF.

The chain has TRBV4-1 and TRBJ2-1; TRBD2 matches at 14 bases. The J segment lost 5 bases and the V segment lost 4 bases, leaving 10 bases of the junction unmatched. The CDR3 length is 18 residues. Per the germline V gene, CDR1 is MGHRA and CDR2 is YSYEKL. CDR3 sequence: CASSPRTSGGTLDNEQFF. The CDR3, as DNA: TGCGCCAGCAGCCCTAGGACTAGCGGGGGGACCCTAGACAATGAGCAGTTCTTC.

The chain's CDR3 is CASRTGGRNTEAFF. CDR3 DNA sequence: TGTGCCAGCAGGACAGGGGGCAGGAACACTGAAGCTTTCTTT. The chain links TRBV28 to TRBJ1-1; 10 bases are shared with TRBD1. V shed 6 bases and J 1 base; nucleotides not matched to a gene: 2. The CDR3 has 14 residues. Germline CDR1 and CDR2: MDHEN and SYDVKM.

CDR3 in amino acids: CASSPTPGHLDYGYTF. The CDR3 nucleotides read TGTGCCAGCTCACCCACACCGGGACACCTAGACTATGGCTACACCTTC. This chain uses TRBV18 with TRBJ1-2, with D possibly TRBD1 on 6 matching bases. Per germline, CDR1 KGHSH and CDR2 LQKENI. The CDR3 sequence is 16 residues long. V was clipped by 3 bases and J by 3 bases, with 17 bases between them.

The rearrangement links TRBV28 to TRBJ1-1; 11 positions agree with TRBD1. The length of the CDR3 is 14 residues. Unmatched junction bases numbered 4, after V lost 6 bases and J lost 4 bases. Germline V gene lookup returns CDR1 MDHEN and CDR2 SYDVKM. The CDR3 coding sequence is TGTGCCAGCAGAGGGACAGGGGGTAGCACTGAAGCTTTCTTT. Translation gives CASRGTGGSTEAFF.

The chain links TRBV9 to TRBJ2-3, with no clear D. Trimming stripped 2 bases from V and 6 bases from J, with 16 bases between. The CDR3 consists of 15 residues. In germline, CDR1 is SGDLS, CDR2 YYNGEE. For the CDR3, the DNA is TGTGCCAGCAGCGTGTCATCCGTGTGGAGTGATACGCAGTATTTT. Encoded protein: CASSVSSVWSDTQYF.

The genes are TRBV28 and TRBJ1-1; D gene unclear. The CDR3 loop spans 13 amino acids. The germline gives CDR1 MDHEN, CDR2 SYDVKM. V was clipped by 7 bases and J by 0 bases, with 9 bases between them. CDR3 sequence reads: CASILEMNTEAFF. CDR3 DNA sequence: TGTGCCAGCATTCTCGAGATGAACACTGAAGCTTTCTTT.

This clone was observed a single time. The chain couples TRBV9 to TRBJ2-3; D not certain. Looked up from germline, CDR1 is SGDLS and CDR2 is YYNGEE. The CDR3 is 14 residues long. V lost 0 bases, J lost 6 bases, and 11 bases lay in between. The CDR3 loop is CASSVDPPEDTQYF. Written as DNA, the CDR3 is TGTGCCAGCAGCGTAGACCCCCCAGAGGATACGCAGTATTTT.

This clone appeared once. This chain connects TRBV4-3 to TRBJ1-6, with 8 bases that match TRBD1. This CDR3 has 16 amino acids. Germline V gene data show CDR1 as LGHNA and CDR2 as YSLEER. With V trimmed by 1 base and J by 5 bases, 4 bases remained unmatched. The CDR3: CASSQAPGQDNSPLHF. As DNA, the CDR3 is TGCGCCAGCAGCCAAGCACCGGGACAGGATAATTCACCCCTCCACTTT.

This clone appeared once. V gene TRBV7-2 combines with J gene TRBJ1-3; D ambiguous. Germline-derived CDR1 and CDR2 are SGHTA and FQGNSA. This CDR3 region has 16 residues. V dropped 2 bases and J dropped 1 base, with 12 bases sitting between them. The CDR3 DNA is TGTGCCAGCAGCTTAATAGTCGTAGGGTCTGGAAACACCATATATTTT. This encodes CASSLIVVGSGNTIYF.

The chain links TRBV19 to TRBJ1-2; 10 bases map to TRBD1. CDR3 length: 14 residues. The ends lost 3 bases at V and 2 bases at J; junction bases unmatched: 0. Germline V gene sequence: CDR1 LNHDA, CDR2 SQIVND (reference sequence). The CDR3 DNA reads TGTGCCAGTAGTATGGGACAGGGGAACTATGGCTACACCTTC. This translates into CASSMGQGNYGYTF.

This chain joins TRBV27 and TRBJ2-2; no firm D call. Trimming cost V 2 bases and J 7 bases, with 11 bases left between them. CDR3 length equals 14 residues. Germline CDR1 and CDR2: MNHEY and SMNVEV (reference sequence). The CDR3 region has the DNA TGTGCCAGCAGTTTAAACCAGGATTACGGGGAGCTGTTTTTT. Amino acid sequence: CASSLNQDYGELFF.

This chain uses TRBV7-8 with TRBJ2-1, with 11 bases identical to TRBD2. The CDR3 covers 16 residues. CDR1 and CDR2 (germline): SGHVS, FQNEAQ. J lost 8 bases, V lost 7 bases, and 13 bases had no gene match. CDR3 in amino acids: CASILRSGGASDEQFF. The CDR3, as DNA: TGTGCCAGCATCCTCCGTAGCGGGGGGGCCTCGGATGAGCAGTTCTTC.

The V gene is TRBV19, the J gene TRBJ2-7; D is possibly TRBD1 or TRBD2 (5 bases each). CDR3 length: 14 residues. Trimming left V 7 bases short and J 5 bases short, with 18 bases between. Germline CDR1 LNHDA, CDR2 SQIVND (reference sequence). CDR3 DNA sequence: TGTGCCAGTAATGATCGGGCAGGGACCCACGAGCAGTACTTC. Translating gives CASNDRAGTHEQYF.

In this sample, this clone turned up once. This rearrangement joins TRBV28 to TRBJ2-3; D is possibly TRBD1 (6 bases). Trimming took off 6 bases at V and 5 bases at J, with 18 bases between the two ends. The CDR3 totals 15 residues. Germline CDR1 and CDR2: MDHEN and SYDVKM. The CDR3 loop reads CASRAQGISGDTQYF. CDR3 nucleotides: TGTGCCAGCAGGGCACAGGGAATTTCTGGAGATACGCAGTATTTT.

This clone was seen just once. This chain uses TRBV28 with TRBJ1-2; 9 bases line up with TRBD1. The CDR3 consists of 16 residues. Germline trimming cut 5 bases from V and 0 bases from J; bases unmatched to any gene: 7. Germline V gene sequence: CDR1 MDHEN, CDR2 SYDVKM. The CDR3 loop is CASSDTGTGTNYGYTF. The CDR3 coding sequence is TGTGCCAGCAGTGACACCGGGACAGGGACTAACTATGGCTACACCTTC.

This clone was observed a handful of times. The V gene is TRBV20-1, the J gene TRBJ1-1, with D unresolved. Trimming stripped 2 bases from V and 6 bases from J, with 4 bases between. The CDR3 length is 10 residues. The V gene's germline CDR1 is DFQATT and CDR2 SNEGSKA (reference sequence). The CDR3 sequence: CSARQPEAFF. The CDR3 DNA sequence: TGCAGTGCTAGACAACCTGAAGCTTTCTTT.

This clone appeared a single time. This CDR3 reads CASSNLQGAVYGYTF. The DNA of the CDR3 is TGTGCCAGCAGCAATCTCCAGGGGGCGGTCTATGGCTACACCTTC. The chain links TRBV7-2 to TRBJ1-2; 8 bases fit TRBD1. The germline V gene has CDR1 SGHTA and CDR2 FQGNSA. Trimming removed 5 bases from V and 4 bases from J; junction bases left unmatched: 9. CDR3 size: 15 residues.

The rearrangement uses TRBV5-1 and TRBJ2-2, with D possibly being TRBD1 (6 bases). This CDR3 contains 13 residues. Germline CDR1 and CDR2: SGHRS and YFSETQ. Trimming pared 6 bases from V and 7 bases from J, leaving 13 bases between. The CDR3 is CASTTTGFGELFF. CDR3 nucleotides: TGCGCCAGCACAACAACAGGGTTCGGGGAGCTGTTTTTT. Together with reference TRBV5-1 and TRBJ2-2, the CDR3 gives the full variable domain: KAGVTQTPRYLIKTRGQQVTLSCSPISGHRSVSWYQQTPGQGLQFLFEYFSETQRNKGNFPGRFSGRQFSNSRSEMNVSTLELGDSALYLCASTTTGFGELFFGEGSRLTVL.

The rearrangement joins TRBV4-3 to TRBJ1-1; D is perhaps TRBD1 (5 bases). Trimming stripped 0 bases from V and 4 bases from J, with 12 bases between. The germline V gene has CDR1 LGHNA and CDR2 YSLEER. The CDR3 covers 15 residues. CDR3 amino acids: CASSQDSDQGTEAFF. The CDR3 DNA reads as TGCGCCAGCAGCCAAGACAGCGATCAGGGCACTGAAGCTTTCTTT.

The V and J genes are TRBV4-3 and TRBJ2-5; D perhaps matches TRBD2 (6 bases). Germline CDR1 LGHNA, CDR2 YSLEER. V was shortened by 4 bases and J by 4 bases, with 22 bases between the two germline ends. The CDR3 contains 17 residues. The CDR3 DNA reads TGCGCCAGCAGCCGACATCCCGTGTCGGGAGCCTCAGAGACCCAGTACTTC. This gives the protein CASSRHPVSGASETQYF.

This chain links TRBV10-3 with TRBJ2-1; TRBD2 matches at 12 bases. This CDR3 is built from 19 residues. Trimming took 0 bases from V and 3 from J; bases not matched to a gene: 9. The V gene's germline CDR1 is ENHRY and CDR2 SYGVKD. This chain's CDR3 is CAISESLGLAGTGYNEQFF. The CDR3 coding sequence is TGTGCCATCAGTGAGTCTCTTGGACTAGCGGGGACGGGCTACAATGAGCAGTTCTTC.

J is TRBJ2-5 and V is TRBV18, with D perhaps assigned TRBD1 or TRBD2 (5 bases each). CDR3 length: 14 amino acids. CDR1 is KGHSH, CDR2 LQKENI, per germline. V gave up 5 bases and J gave up 4 bases, with 14 bases separating them. The CDR3 nucleotides are TGTGCCAGCTCATTGATGGGGGAAGCAGAGACCCAGTACTTC. Translation: CASSLMGEAETQYF.

The rearrangement links TRBV5-3 to TRBJ2-7; 8 bases map to TRBD2. TRBV5-3 is treated as an ORF (open reading frame) with a function not yet certain. With 4 bases clipped from V and 2 bases from J, the junction kept 17 bases outside the gene matches. There are 18 residues in the CDR3. CDR3 protein: CARSKSGTPGRGAYEQYF. CDR3 sequence (DNA): TGTGCCAGAAGCAAGAGCGGGACACCCGGGAGGGGAGCCTACGAGCAGTACTTC.

This chain links TRBV7-2 with TRBJ2-1; 7 positions match TRBD2. Germline loops: CDR1 SGHTA, CDR2 FQGNSA. There are 16 residues in the CDR3. V trimming: 1 base; J trimming: 8 bases; junction bases outside the gene matches: 11. The CDR3 spells CASSLGGGGVFYEQFF. The CDR3 DNA reads as TGTGCCAGCAGCTTAGGTGGTGGGGGGGTGTTCTATGAGCAGTTCTTC.

The genes are TRBV30 and TRBJ2-1; TRBD1 might be the D (5 bases). The germline V and J ends were trimmed by 2 bases and 4 bases, with 12 bases remaining between them. CDR1 and CDR2 from the germline V gene are GTSNPN and SVGIG (reference sequence). The CDR3 sequence is 14 residues long. The CDR3 bases are TGTGCCTGGAGTAAGGGGTATGGATACAATGAGCAGTTCTTC. As protein: CAWSKGYGYNEQFF.